This T cell receptor (beta chain) came from a study of blood T cells in healthy people across ages. Findings and caveats of the study: Per million T cells, TCR beta diversity dropped roughly linearly as age increased.

Using a J-beta primer mix together with a sample-barcoded 5' primer, a second PCR was run for 7 to 11 cycles. TCRdb independently ran MiXCR on the 5' RACE reads; one entry per CDR3 protein. The sample yields more than 1,000,000 distinct CDR3 sequences, around 25% seen once. A word on this clonotype: What it binds is not known.

The CDR3 extends over 15 amino acids. V gave up 1 base and J gave up 0 bases, with 7 bases separating them. The germline CDR1 and CDR2 sequences are SGHNT and YENEEA. These records were also assigned to another study, of T cells of mothers and their children. From that report: A few healthy Caucasian mothers served as donors, and their six children did as well. cDNA was synthesized from all extracted RNA at about 1.5 ug per reaction. In related and unrelated pairs alike, thymic selection shapes TCR recombination output, with inherited differences minor.

The origin of this receptor is a girl aged 2 to 10 in good health. This chain connects TRBV11-3 to TRBJ1-3; D not resolved. The sequencing input was blood. CDR3 in amino acids: CASSLGVPSGNTIYF. The CDR3 coding sequence is TGTGCCAGCAGCTTAGGAGTCCCCTCTGGAAACACCATATATTTT.